The clone carrying this T cell receptor beta chain was seen a few times. What it binds is not known. The sample comes from a study of neoadjuvant anti-PD-1 for oral cavity cancer. Study summary: Patients without progression received a fourth nivolumab dose around day 43, then surgical resection on days 50-56.

Germline values: CDR1 LNHDA, CDR2 SQIVND (reference sequence). Trimming removed 4 bases from V and 0 bases from J, with 13 bases in between. This CDR3 has 15 amino acids. Study-wide findings and caveats: Expansion of preexisting intratumoral clones was suggested to aid response.

Noted time point: after neoadjuvant nivolumab, at surgical resection. Survey sequencing of tumors mostly used roughly 5 ug DNA, two replicates. Here immunoSEQ multiplex PCR was the method, and the copy in TCRdb shows in-frame clones only, minus some. Of over 20,000 clones in the sample, approximately 26% were seen once. This specimen consisted of tumor tissue, obtained after nivolumab (anti-PD-1) treatment. The clonotype was recovered from a person aged 35-79 years with oral cavity squamous cell carcinoma. The rearrangement joins TRBV19 to TRBJ2-7, with D perhaps matching TRBD1 (6 bases). The CDR3 reads CASSKTGSASYEQYF. CDR3 nucleotides: TGTGCCAGTAGTAAGACAGGTTCGGCCTCCTACGAGCAGTACTTC.